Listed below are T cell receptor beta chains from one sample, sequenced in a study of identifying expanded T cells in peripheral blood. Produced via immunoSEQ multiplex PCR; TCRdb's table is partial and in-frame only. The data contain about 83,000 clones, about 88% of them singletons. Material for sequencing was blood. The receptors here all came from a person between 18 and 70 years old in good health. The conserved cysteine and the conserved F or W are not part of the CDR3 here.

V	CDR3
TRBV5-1	ASSSEGGRVPNSPLH
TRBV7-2	ASSGSHTRPSYEQY
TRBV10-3	AILQTGMSGYT
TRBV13	ASSRFRNTGELF
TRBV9	ASSSSGTGANVLT
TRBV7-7	ASSLAQGWEETQY
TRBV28	ASSLVRLAGGGNEQF
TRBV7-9	ASSLATGGEQY
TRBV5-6	ASSLRSGVEAF
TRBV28	ASNRVVEETQY
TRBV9	ASSVDGTSGRVQY
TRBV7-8	ASSLQNEQF
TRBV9	ASSIGDNEQF
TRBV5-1	ASSATQNTEAF
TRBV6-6	ASSFREHGNTIY
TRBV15	ATSSSRETANEKLF
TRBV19	ASSPGGSYGYT
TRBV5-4	ASRRGQGGNTGELF